This entry lists 2 T cell receptor beta chains sequenced from one sample in a study of cytomegalovirus exposure and HLA in healthy donors. Both 60 Vbeta primers and 13 Jbeta primers went into the PCR. Measured with immunoSEQ multiplex PCR; TCRdb has only the in-frame clones, and not every one. The sample shows around 220,000 clones, about 70% of them seen only once. Sequenced material: PBMCs. The source of these receptors is a woman aged 30 to 39 in good health and CMV-seronegative.

V gene TRBV15 combines with J gene TRBJ1-2; no clear D gene. The CDR3 is 15 amino acids. Per the germline V gene, CDR1 is LNHNV and CDR2 is YYDKDF (reference sequence). Trimming took 0 bases from V and 2 from J, leaving 10 bases between them. CDR3 nucleotides: TGTGCCACCAGCAGAGATTTGTACAGCAACTATGGCTACACCTTC. It specifies CATSRDLYSNYGYTF.

The CDR3 protein is CASSRQGSPYGYTF. In DNA form, the CDR3 reads TGTGCCAGCAGTAGACAGGGAAGTCCCTATGGCTACACCTTC. The chain combines TRBV6-5 with TRBJ1-2, with TRBD1 matching 7 bases. The length of the CDR3 is 14 residues. V was pared by 5 bases and J by 4 bases, with 7 bases of the junction left unmatched. Germline values: CDR1 MNHEY, CDR2 SVGAGI.